A single T cell receptor (beta chain) is shown here with its context. Method: immunoSEQ multiplex PCR; TCRdb's copy keeps in-frame clones and lacks some. The sample lists roughly 27,000 clones, more than 75% occurring once. These data are taken from a study of T cells in narcolepsy. The sequencing sample was made of memory (CD45RA-) CD4+ T cells from blood. The receptor was isolated from a human donor in good health.

CDR3 in amino acids: CASSQDSNYGYTF. CDR3 sequence (DNA): TGTGCCAGCAGCCAGGACAGTAACTATGGCTACACCTTC. V is TRBV7-3 and J is TRBJ1-2, with D possibly TRBD1 on 6 matching bases. V was shortened by 5 bases and J by 1 base, with 8 bases between the two germline ends. Per the germline V gene, CDR1 is SGHTA and CDR2 is FQGTGA. The CDR3 sequence is 13 residues long.